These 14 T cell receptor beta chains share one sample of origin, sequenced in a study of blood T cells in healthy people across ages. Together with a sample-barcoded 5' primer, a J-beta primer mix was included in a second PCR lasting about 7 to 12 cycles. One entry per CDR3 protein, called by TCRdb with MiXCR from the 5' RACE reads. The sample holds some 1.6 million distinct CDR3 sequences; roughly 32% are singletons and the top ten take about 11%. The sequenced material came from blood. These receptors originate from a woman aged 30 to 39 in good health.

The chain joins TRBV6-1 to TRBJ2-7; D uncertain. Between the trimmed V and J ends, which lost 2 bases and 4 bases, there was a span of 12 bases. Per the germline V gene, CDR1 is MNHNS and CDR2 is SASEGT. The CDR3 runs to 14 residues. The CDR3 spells CASSERLLSYEQYF. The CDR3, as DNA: TGTGCCAGCAGTGAACGTTTGCTTTCGTACGAGCAGTACTTC.

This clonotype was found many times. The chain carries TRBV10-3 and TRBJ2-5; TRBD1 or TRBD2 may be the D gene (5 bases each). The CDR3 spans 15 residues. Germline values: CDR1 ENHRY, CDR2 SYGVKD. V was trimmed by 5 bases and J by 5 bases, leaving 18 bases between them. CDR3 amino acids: CAISYRPRDGETQYF. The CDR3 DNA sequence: TGTGCCATCAGTTACAGGCCCCGGGACGGGGAGACCCAGTACTTC.

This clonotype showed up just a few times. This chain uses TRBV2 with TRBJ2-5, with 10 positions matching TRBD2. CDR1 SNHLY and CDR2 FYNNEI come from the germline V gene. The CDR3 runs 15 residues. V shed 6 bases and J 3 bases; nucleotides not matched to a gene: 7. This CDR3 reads CASRKGSGGKETQYF. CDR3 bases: TGTGCCAGCAGGAAGGGTAGCGGGGGGAAAGAGACCCAGTACTTC.

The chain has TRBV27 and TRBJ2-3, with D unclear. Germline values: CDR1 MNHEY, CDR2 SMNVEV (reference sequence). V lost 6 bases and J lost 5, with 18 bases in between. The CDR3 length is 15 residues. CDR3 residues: CASSSTSLPRDTQYF. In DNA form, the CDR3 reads TGTGCCAGCAGCTCAACAAGCCTTCCCAGAGATACGCAGTATTTT.

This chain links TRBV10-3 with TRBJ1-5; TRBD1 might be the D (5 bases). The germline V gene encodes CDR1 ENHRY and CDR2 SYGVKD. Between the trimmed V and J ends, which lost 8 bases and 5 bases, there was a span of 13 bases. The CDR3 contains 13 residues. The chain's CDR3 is CAIGGSVDQPQHF. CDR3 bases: TGTGCCATCGGGGGGTCTGTGGATCAGCCCCAGCATTTT.

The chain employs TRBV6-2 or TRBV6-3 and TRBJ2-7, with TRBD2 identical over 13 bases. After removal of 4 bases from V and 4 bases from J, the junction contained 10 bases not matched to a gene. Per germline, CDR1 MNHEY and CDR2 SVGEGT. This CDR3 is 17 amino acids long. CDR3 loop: CASSCPLGTSGIYEQYF. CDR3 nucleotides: TGTGCCAGCAGTTGCCCCCTGGGGACTAGCGGGATATACGAGCAGTACTTC.

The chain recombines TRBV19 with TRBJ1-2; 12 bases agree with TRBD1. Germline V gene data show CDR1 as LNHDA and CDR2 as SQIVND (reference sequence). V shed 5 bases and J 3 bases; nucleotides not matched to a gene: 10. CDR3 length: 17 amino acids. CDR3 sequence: CASSYRPGQGAYYGYTF. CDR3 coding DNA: TGTGCCAGTAGTTATCGACCGGGACAGGGGGCATACTATGGCTACACCTTC.

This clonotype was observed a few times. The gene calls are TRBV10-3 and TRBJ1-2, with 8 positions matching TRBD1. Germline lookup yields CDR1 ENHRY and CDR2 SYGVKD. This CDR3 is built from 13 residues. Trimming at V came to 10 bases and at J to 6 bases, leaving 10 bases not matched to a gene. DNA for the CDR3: TGTGCCAGCGGGACAGGCTCGACTAATGGCTACACCTTC. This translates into CASGTGSTNGYTF.

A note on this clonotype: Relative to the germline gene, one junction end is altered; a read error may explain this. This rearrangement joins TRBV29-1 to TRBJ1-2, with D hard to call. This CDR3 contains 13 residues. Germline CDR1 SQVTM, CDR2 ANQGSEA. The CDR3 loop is CGVVLENNYGYTF. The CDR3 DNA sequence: TGCGGCGTTGTTCTCGAGAATAACTATGGCTACACCTTC. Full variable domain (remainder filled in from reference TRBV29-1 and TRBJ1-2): SAVISQKPSRDICQRGTSLTIQCQVDSQVTMMFWYRQQPGQSLTLIATANQGSEATYESGFVIDKFPISRPNLTFSTLTVSNMSPEDSSIYLCGVVLENNYGYTFGSGTRLTVV.

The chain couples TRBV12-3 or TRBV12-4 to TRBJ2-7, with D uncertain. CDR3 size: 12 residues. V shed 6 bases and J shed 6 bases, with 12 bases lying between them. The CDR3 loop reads CASSFAEREQYF. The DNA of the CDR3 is TGTGCCAGCAGCTTTGCGGAGCGCGAGCAGTACTTC.

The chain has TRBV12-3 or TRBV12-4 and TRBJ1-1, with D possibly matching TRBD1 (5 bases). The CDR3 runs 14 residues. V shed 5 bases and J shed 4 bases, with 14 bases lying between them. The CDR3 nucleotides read TGTGCCAGCAGTCCAAAGGGTAGGGGCACTGAAGCTTTCTTT. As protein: CASSPKGRGTEAFF.

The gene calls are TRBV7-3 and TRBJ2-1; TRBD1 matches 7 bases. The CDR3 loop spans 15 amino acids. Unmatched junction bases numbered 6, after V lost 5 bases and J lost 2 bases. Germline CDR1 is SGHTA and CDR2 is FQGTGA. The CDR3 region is CASSGDRAAYNEQFF. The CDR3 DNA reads TGTGCCAGCAGCGGAGACAGGGCTGCCTACAATGAGCAGTTCTTC.

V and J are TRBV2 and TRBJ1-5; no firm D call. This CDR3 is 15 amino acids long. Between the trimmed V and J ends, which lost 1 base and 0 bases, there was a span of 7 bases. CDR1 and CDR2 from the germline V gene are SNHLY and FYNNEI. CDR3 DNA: TGTGCCAGCAGTGAAGTGGTATTTAGCAATCAGCCCCAGCATTTT. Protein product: CASSEVVFSNQPQHF.

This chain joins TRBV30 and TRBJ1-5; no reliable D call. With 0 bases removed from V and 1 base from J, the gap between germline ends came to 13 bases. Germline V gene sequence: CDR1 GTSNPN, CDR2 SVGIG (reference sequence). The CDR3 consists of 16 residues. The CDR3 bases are TGTGCCTGGAGTGTAAATTTGCGGCGGAGCAATCAGCCCCAGCATTTT. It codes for CAWSVNLRRSNQPQHF.